The 19 T cell receptor beta chains below were found in one sample sequenced in a study of a mutant IDH1 vaccine in newly diagnosed glioma. Described time point: baseline, week 1 (first vaccination visit). Stated treatment: pre-vaccination baseline after standard-of-care therapy. Sequencing used immunoSEQ multiplex PCR; TCRdb keeps in-frame clones, though not all of them. The table lists tens of thousands of clones, more than 85% of them singletons. The starting material was PBMCs, obtained from a glioma patient treated with radiotherapy, temozolomide or both. The source is a man aged 45-65 years with glioma.

The gene calls are TRBV9 and TRBJ2-3; D ambiguous. Germline V gene lookup returns CDR1 SGDLS and CDR2 YYNGEE. V was shortened by 4 bases and J by 3 bases, with 15 bases between the two germline ends. The CDR3 covers 15 residues. The CDR3 protein is CASSLRPARTDTQYF. CDR3 in DNA: TGTGCCAGCAGCCTTCGACCTGCGAGGACAGATACGCAGTATTTT.

This clone occurred a few times. The chain combines TRBV6-1 with TRBJ1-1, with TRBD1 as a possible D gene (6 bases). The V gene lost 10 bases and the J gene lost 5 bases, with 14 bases spanning the gap. CDR1 is MNHNS and CDR2 is SASEGT in the germline V gene. CDR3 length equals 12 residues. The CDR3 region is CAISQGRTEAFF. Here the CDR3 DNA reads TGTGCCATCTCACAGGGAAGGACTGAAGCTTTCTTT.

The chain links TRBV7-9 to TRBJ1-3, with TRBD1 matching 11 bases. CDR3 length equals 15 residues. The V gene's germline CDR1 is SEHNR and CDR2 FQNEAQ (reference sequence). V lost 2 bases, J lost 7 bases, and 4 bases stayed unmatched. This chain's CDR3 is CASSLSGTGGNTIYF. The CDR3 coding sequence is TGTGCCAGCAGCTTATCCGGGACAGGGGGGAACACCATATATTTT.

The chain has TRBV6-4 and TRBJ2-3; 9 bases are shared with TRBD2. Germline V gene data show CDR1 as MRHNA and CDR2 as SNTAGT. This CDR3 contains 16 residues. V shed 0 bases and J 3 bases; nucleotides not matched to a gene: 4. The CDR3: CASSDSAGGPTDTQYF. CDR3 nucleotide sequence: TGTGCCAGCAGTGACTCGGCGGGGGGGCCGACAGATACGCAGTATTTT.

V gene TRBV27 combines with J gene TRBJ2-1; 9 bases line up with TRBD2. CDR1 MNHEY and CDR2 SMNVEV come from the germline V gene (reference sequence). The CDR3 is 16 amino acids. V dropped 1 base and J dropped 9; count of bases not matched to a gene: 10. The CDR3: CASSLWGSGGSSEQFF. The CDR3 DNA sequence: TGTGCCAGCAGTTTATGGGGTAGCGGGGGCTCAAGTGAGCAGTTCTTC.

This clone was detected once. The chain uses TRBV9 and TRBJ2-2; 9 positions match TRBD1. This CDR3 contains 18 residues. Germline V gene data show CDR1 as SGDLS and CDR2 as YYNGEE. V shed 2 bases, J shed 2 bases, and the junction held 10 bases outside the gene matches. Here the CDR3 reads CASSVSPGGQGNTGELFF. The CDR3 nucleotides read TGTGCCAGCAGCGTTTCACCGGGGGGACAGGGAAACACCGGGGAGCTGTTTTTT.

This chain uses TRBV6-5 with TRBJ1-6, with 9 positions matching TRBD1. Trimming took 0 bases from V and 9 from J; bases not matched to a gene: 3. Germline loops: CDR1 MNHEY, CDR2 SVGAGI. The CDR3 has 15 residues. This chain's CDR3 is CASSYSRQGVSPLHF. CDR3 DNA sequence: TGTGCCAGCAGTTACTCTCGACAGGGGGTTTCACCCCTCCACTTT.

V usage is TRBV5-6 and J usage is TRBJ1-2; no clear D gene. CDR1 and CDR2 (germline): SGHDT, YYEEEE. The CDR3 covers 12 residues. Trimming shortened V by 4 bases and J by 8 bases, and 12 bases separated the two germline ends. DNA of the CDR3: TGTGCCAGCAGCCAAAGGCGGACGGGCTACACCTTC. Translating it yields CASSQRRTGYTF.

The chain has TRBV19 and TRBJ2-1, with 10 bases lining up with TRBD2. The CDR3 sequence is 14 residues long. The germline V gene has CDR1 LNHDA and CDR2 SQIVND (reference sequence). Trimming at V came to 7 bases and at J to 8 bases, leaving 8 bases not matched to a gene. The CDR3 DNA sequence: TGTGCCAGTAACAGCGGGAGGGCCGGCTATGAGCAGTTCTTC. Translating it yields CASNSGRAGYEQFF.

The rearrangement joins TRBV5-1 to TRBJ1-4, with TRBD1 as a possible D gene (5 bases). Looked up from germline, CDR1 is SGHRS and CDR2 is YFSETQ. With 2 bases removed from V and 6 bases from J, the gap between germline ends came to 17 bases. The CDR3 runs to 16 residues. The CDR3 DNA is TGCGCCAGCAGCTTCCGGGACGGAGGGCACGATGAAAAACTGTTTTTT. Protein sequence: CASSFRDGGHDEKLFF.

The rearrangement joins TRBV10-3 to TRBJ2-3, with D possibly matching TRBD2 (6 bases). The CDR3 totals 15 residues. V lost 2 bases, J lost 2 bases, and 11 bases lay in between. Germline values: CDR1 ENHRY, CDR2 SYGVKD. The CDR3 region is CAISEGGMPTDTQYF. CDR3 coding DNA: TGTGCCATCAGTGAGGGAGGGATGCCCACAGATACGCAGTATTTT.

The rearrangement joins TRBV7-9 to TRBJ1-2, with D hard to call. Trimming shortened V by 1 base and J by 0 bases, and 9 bases separated the two germline ends. The CDR3 extends over 15 amino acids. Germline V gives CDR1 SEHNR, CDR2 FQNEAQ (reference sequence). The CDR3 DNA reads TGTGCCAGCAGCTTAGGAACAGTTCCTAACTATGGCTACACCTTC. Translated, it gives CASSLGTVPNYGYTF.

This chain connects TRBV7-2 to TRBJ2-5, with TRBD2 matching 7 bases. With 3 bases clipped from V and 5 bases from J, the junction kept 12 bases outside the gene matches. The CDR3 covers 16 residues. The germline gives CDR1 SGHTA, CDR2 FQGNSA. The CDR3, as DNA: TGTGCCAGCAGCTTGCAGACTAGCAGACTCCCCGAGACCCAGTACTTC. Its protein product is CASSLQTSRLPETQYF.

V usage is TRBV30 and J usage is TRBJ2-4; maybe TRBD1 (6 bases). The CDR3 is 13 residues long. Deletions cut 3 bases from V and 8 bases from J, with 14 bases between. Germline V gene data show CDR1 as GTSNPN and CDR2 as SVGIG (reference sequence). As DNA, the CDR3 is TGTGCCTGGAGGCGGCAGGGGAGAGACATTCAGTACTTC. Protein sequence: CAWRRQGRDIQYF.

The rearrangement uses TRBV6-1 and TRBJ2-3; 8 positions match TRBD1. Trimming at V came to 4 bases and at J to 5 bases, leaving 14 bases not matched to a gene. CDR1 is MNHNS and CDR2 is SASEGT in the germline V gene. CDR3 length: 17 residues. The CDR3 loop reads CASSAYGQGARGDTQYF. The CDR3 DNA is TGTGCCAGCAGTGCCTACGGGCAGGGGGCGCGAGGAGATACGCAGTATTTT.

The chain employs TRBV30 and TRBJ2-7, with a tentative D call TRBD2 (7 bases). The CDR3 contains 14 residues. Germline values: CDR1 GTSNPN, CDR2 SVGIG (reference sequence). V was pared by 0 bases and J by 9 bases, with 18 bases between. CDR3 protein: CAWSVTGGPPLQYF. The CDR3 nucleotides read TGTGCCTGGAGTGTAACGGGGGGCCCTCCGCTGCAGTACTTC.

V gene TRBV7-2 combines with J gene TRBJ2-5; tentatively, D is TRBD1 (7 bases). Germline values: CDR1 SGHTA, CDR2 FQGNSA. The CDR3 runs to 15 residues. Between the trimmed V and J ends, which lost 5 bases and 5 bases, there was a span of 18 bases. CDR3 coding DNA: TGTGCCAGCAGCCCTTACAGGGGAGGCACGGAGACCCAGTACTTC. It is translated as CASSPYRGGTETQYF.

The J gene is TRBJ1-2, the V gene TRBV5-1; possible D gene TRBD1, 6 bases. The CDR3 has 13 amino acids. The germline V and J ends were trimmed by 2 bases and 3 bases, with 8 bases remaining between them. Per the germline V gene, CDR1 is SGHRS and CDR2 is YFSETQ. The CDR3 region is CASSFRGDYGYTF. The CDR3 DNA reads as TGCGCCAGCAGCTTCAGGGGCGACTATGGCTACACCTTC.

Concerning this clone itself: The sample contains more than one DNA sequence encoding this CDR3. V is TRBV18 and J is TRBJ1-1; D remains unclear. Germline V lookup: CDR1 KGHSH, CDR2 LQKENI. V lost 1 base, J lost 6 bases, and 9 bases lay in between. This CDR3 spans 13 amino acids. This CDR3 is CASSPRSTPEAFF. Here the CDR3 DNA reads TGTGCCAGCTCACCACGTTCGACACCTGAAGCTTTCTTT.